A selection of T cell receptor beta chains follows, all from one sample in a study of OX40 agonist ivuxolimab in advanced cancers. Method: immunoSEQ multiplex PCR; TCRdb's copy keeps in-frame clones and lacks some. The table shows some 86,000 clones, with 75% to 95% occurring only once. This specimen was CD4+ or CD8+ T cells sorted from blood, taken in a trial of the OX40 agonist ivuxolimab. The receptors here all came from an adult with an advanced solid tumor such as melanoma, head and neck, liver or kidney cancer. The CDR3 runs from the conserved cysteine through the conserved F or W. D genes are given only for firm matches. Size is omitted from some rows. Given values are once, few, many or a class for expanded clones.

d_gene	v_gene	abundance	j_gene	CDR3aa	CDR3nt
TRBD1	TRBV19	NA	TRBJ2-7	CASSSPGQASYEQYF	TGTGCCAGTAGTAGCCCGGGACAGGCCTCCTACGAGCAGTACTTC
NA	TRBV18	NA	TRBJ1-2	CASSPSTDYGYTF	TGTGCCAGCTCACCGTCGACAGACTATGGCTACACCTTC
TRBD1	TRBV11-2	once	TRBJ2-3	CASSLRTGPGTDTQYF	TGTGCCAGCAGCTTAAGGACAGGGCCCGGGACAGATACGCAGTATTTT
NA	TRBV28	NA	TRBJ1-4	CASSSQGEKLFF	TGTGCCAGCAGTTCCCAGGGGGAAAAACTGTTTTTT
TRBD2	TRBV7-9	NA	TRBJ2-3	CASSTTSGRTDTQYF	TGTGCCAGCAGCACCACTAGCGGGCGAACAGATACGCAGTATTTT
NA	TRBV6-5	NA	TRBJ1-4	CASSYVGGAEKLFF	TGTGCCAGCAGTTACGTGGGGGGTGCTGAAAAACTGTTTTTT
TRBD2	TRBV7-3	NA	TRBJ2-3	CASSSMTSGGSTQYF	TGTGCCAGCAGCTCCATGACTAGCGGGGGGAGTACGCAGTATTTT
TRBD1	TRBV15	NA	TRBJ2-1	CATSRGQGTLGEQFF	TGTGCCACCAGCAGAGGACAGGGTACGTTGGGTGAGCAGTTCTTC
NA	TRBV7-3	NA	TRBJ2-6	CASSLTGANVLTF	TGTGCCAGCAGCTTAACTGGGGCCAACGTCCTGACTTTC
NA	TRBV5-1	NA	TRBJ2-7	CASRLQFRDEQYF	TGCGCCAGCAGGTTACAATTCCGGGACGAGCAGTACTTC
TRBD1	TRBV11-2	NA	TRBJ2-4	CASSDRDRLAKNIQYF	TGTGCCAGCAGCGACCGGGACAGACTAGCCAAAAACATTCAGTACTTC
TRBD2	TRBV6-4	NA	TRBJ2-2	CASSARTSTGELFF	TGTGCCAGCAGTGCCCGGACTAGCACCGGGGAGCTGTTTTTT
TRBD2	TRBV28	NA	TRBJ2-3	CASSLLASGRALTDTQYF	TGTGCCAGCAGTTTATTGGCTAGCGGGAGGGCCCTCACAGATACGCAGTATTTT
TRBD2	TRBV5-1	NA	TRBJ2-2	CASTPLAGEFTGELFF	TGCGCCAGCACCCCCCTAGCGGGAGAGTTCACCGGGGAGCTGTTTTTT
TRBD2	TRBV5-1	NA	TRBJ2-7	CASSPPSGNFNEQYF	TGCGCCAGCAGCCCCCCTAGCGGGAATTTCAACGAGCAGTACTTC
TRBD2	TRBV13	NA	TRBJ2-3	CASSLGSGRSTDTQYF	TGTGCCAGCAGCTTGGGGAGCGGGAGATCGACAGATACGCAGTATTTT
TRBD2	TRBV5-1	NA	TRBJ2-7	CASSLLTSDGGEQYF	TGCGCCAGCAGCTTACTGACTAGCGATGGGGGCGAGCAGTACTTC